These 2 T cell receptor beta chains were all obtained from the same sample, sequenced in a study of cytomegalovirus exposure and HLA in healthy donors. The primer mix had 60 Vbeta and 13 Jbeta primers. Sequenced by immunoSEQ multiplex PCR; TCRdb stores in-frame clones only, minus some. Of 55,000 to 85,000 clones listed, approximately 80% are singletons. Input material: PBMCs. The receptors were gathered from a man aged 18 to 30 in good health and CMV-seropositive.

The J gene is TRBJ1-5, the V gene TRBV10-3, with TRBD1 identical over 9 bases. This CDR3 spans 15 amino acids. The ends lost 6 bases at V and 3 bases at J; junction bases unmatched: 6. CDR1 and CDR2 from the germline V gene are ENHRY and SYGVKD. CDR3 region: CAISPQGAFNQPQHF. The CDR3, as DNA: TGTGCCATCAGCCCACAGGGGGCCTTCAATCAGCCCCAGCATTTT.

The rearrangement uses TRBV10-2 and TRBJ1-2; D uncertain. The CDR3 is 16 residues long. Per germline, CDR1 WSHSY and CDR2 SAAADI. The ends were cut back, 7 bases at V and 4 bases at J, with 22 bases in the middle. Here the CDR3 DNA reads TGCGCCAGCACCGCCATGGAGGGCCGTGGTGGCTATGGCTACACCTTC. It specifies CASTAMEGRGGYGYTF.